This TCR beta chain derives from a study of blood T cell repertoires in COVID-19. At the level of the study: Acute and convalescent COVID-19 samples came from the United States, Italy and Spain. Sources were T cells, B-cell-depleted T cells, or PBMCs; the material itself was cDNA or gDNA.

Study processing details: Scientists estimated how many nucleated cells there were by amplifying reference gene primers. Libraries were prepared by immunoSEQ multiplex PCR; TCRdb keeps only in-frame clonotypes and omits some of them. That table supplies the V and J calls and clone size; D and trimming were determined from the DNA. The profile shows 200,000 to 300,000 clones, 87% of them singletons. The CDR3 sequence is 20 residues long. V lost 2 bases, J lost 6 bases, and 20 bases stayed unmatched. Per the germline V gene, CDR1 is LGHNA and CDR2 is YSLEER. The sequencing input was peripheral blood. The TCR originated in a middle-aged woman who had recovered from COVID-19. The chain recombines TRBV4-3 with TRBJ2-5; 11 bases match TRBD2. CDR3 sequence: CASSQSPLAGGAGSMQTQYF. The CDR3 region has the DNA TGCGCCAGCAGCCAAAGCCCTTTAGCGGGGGGGGCCGGGAGCATGCAGACCCAGTACTTC.